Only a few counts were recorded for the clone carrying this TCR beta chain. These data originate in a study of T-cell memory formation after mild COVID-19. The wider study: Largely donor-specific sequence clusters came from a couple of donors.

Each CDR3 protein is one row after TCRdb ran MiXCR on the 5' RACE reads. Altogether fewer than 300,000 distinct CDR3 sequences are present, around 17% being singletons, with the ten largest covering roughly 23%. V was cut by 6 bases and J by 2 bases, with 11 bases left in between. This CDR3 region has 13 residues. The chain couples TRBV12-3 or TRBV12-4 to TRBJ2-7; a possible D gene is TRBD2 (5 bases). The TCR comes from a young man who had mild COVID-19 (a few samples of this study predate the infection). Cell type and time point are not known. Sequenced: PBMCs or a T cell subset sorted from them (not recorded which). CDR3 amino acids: CASSTGSAYEQYF. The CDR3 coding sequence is TGTGCCAGCAGCACGGGTAGCGCCTACGAGCAGTACTTC.